This TCR beta chain is drawn from a study of T cells in women clearing cervical HPV infection. The overall study: No precancer developed; the control's incident HPV16 infection cleared within 12 months. Case blood drawn at lesion detection; control blood after infection cleared.

MY09/MY11 PCR detected cervical HPV DNA; dot-blot assigned genotypes. The method was immunoSEQ multiplex PCR; TCRdb's version includes in-frame clones alone and lacks a portion of them. Reported are about 30,000 clones; the ten largest clones contain 4.2%. Turning to this clone: The observed sequence ends 3 residues before the CDR3 terminus, with the missing tail filled in from the germline J gene.

Germline lookup yields CDR1 LNHDA and CDR2 SQIVND (reference sequence). CDR3 length: 16 residues. Trimming took 5 bases from V and 3 from J, leaving 20 bases between them. The V and J genes are TRBV19 and TRBJ2-7; D ambiguous. Sequenced: blood buffy coat. The TCR sequence derives from a woman aged 18-70 years with a cervical HPV16 infection that either progressed to CIN3+ or cleared (not recorded which). CDR3 DNA, as far as it was read: TGTGCCAGTAGTTTCGCCCCCGGGTATCGTTACTACGAG. It codes for CASSFAPGYRYYE. The complete CDR3 protein is CASSFAPGYRYYEQYF.